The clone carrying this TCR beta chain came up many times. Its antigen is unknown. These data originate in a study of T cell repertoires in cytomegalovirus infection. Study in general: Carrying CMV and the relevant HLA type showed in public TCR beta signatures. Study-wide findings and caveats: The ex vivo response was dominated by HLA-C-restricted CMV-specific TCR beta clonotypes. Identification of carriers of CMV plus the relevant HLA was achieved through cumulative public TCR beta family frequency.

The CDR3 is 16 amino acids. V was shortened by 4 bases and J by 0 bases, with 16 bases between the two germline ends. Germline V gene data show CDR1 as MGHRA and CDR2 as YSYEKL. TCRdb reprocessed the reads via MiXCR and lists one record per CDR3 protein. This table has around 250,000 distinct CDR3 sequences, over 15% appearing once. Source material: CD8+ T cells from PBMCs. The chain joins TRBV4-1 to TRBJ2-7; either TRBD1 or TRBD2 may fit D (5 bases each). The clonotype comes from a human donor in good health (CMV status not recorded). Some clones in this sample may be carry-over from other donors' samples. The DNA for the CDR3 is TGCGCCAGCAGCCCCACCGGGACCCAGAGCTCCTACGAGCAGTACTTC. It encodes CASSPTGTQSSYEQYF.